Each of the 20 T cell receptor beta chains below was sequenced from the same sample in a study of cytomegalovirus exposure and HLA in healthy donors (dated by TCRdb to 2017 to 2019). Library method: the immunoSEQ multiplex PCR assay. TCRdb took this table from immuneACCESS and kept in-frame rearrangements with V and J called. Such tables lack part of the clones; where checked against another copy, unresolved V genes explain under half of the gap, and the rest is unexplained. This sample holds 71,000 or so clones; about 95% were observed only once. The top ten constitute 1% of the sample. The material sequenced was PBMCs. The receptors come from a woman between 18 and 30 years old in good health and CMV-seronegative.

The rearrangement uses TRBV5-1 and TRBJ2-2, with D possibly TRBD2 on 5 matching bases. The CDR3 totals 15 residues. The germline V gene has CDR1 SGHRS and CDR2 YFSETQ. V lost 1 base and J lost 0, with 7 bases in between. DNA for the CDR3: TGCGCCAGCAGCTTGTCAGCGGCGAACACCGGGGAGCTGTTTTTT. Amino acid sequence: CASSLSAANTGELFF.

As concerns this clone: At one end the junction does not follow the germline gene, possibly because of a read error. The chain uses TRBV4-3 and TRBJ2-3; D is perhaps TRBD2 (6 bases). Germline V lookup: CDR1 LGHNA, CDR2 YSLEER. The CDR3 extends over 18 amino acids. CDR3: CASSQDTVATLATVTQYF. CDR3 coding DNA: TGCGCCAGCAGCCAAGACACGGTAGCGACACTAGCCACAGTTACGCAGTATTTT.

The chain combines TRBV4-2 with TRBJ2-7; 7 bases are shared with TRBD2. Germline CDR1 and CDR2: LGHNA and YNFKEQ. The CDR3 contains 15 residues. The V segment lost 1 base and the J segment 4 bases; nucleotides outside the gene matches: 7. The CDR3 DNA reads TGTGCCAGCAGCCAAGTTTCTAGCGGATCATACGAGCAGTACTTC. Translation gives CASSQVSSGSYEQYF.

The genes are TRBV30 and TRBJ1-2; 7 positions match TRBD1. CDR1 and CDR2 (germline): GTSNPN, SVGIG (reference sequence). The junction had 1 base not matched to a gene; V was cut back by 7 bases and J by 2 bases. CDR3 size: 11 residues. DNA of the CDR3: TGTGCCTCGACAGGGAACTATGGCTACACCTTC. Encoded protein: CASTGNYGYTF.

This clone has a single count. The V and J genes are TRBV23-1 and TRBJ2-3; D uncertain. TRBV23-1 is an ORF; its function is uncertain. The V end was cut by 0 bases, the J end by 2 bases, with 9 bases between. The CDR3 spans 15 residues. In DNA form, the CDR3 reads TGCGCCAGCAGTCAATCTGGGCTCCCCACAGATACGCAGTATTTT. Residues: CASSQSGLPTDTQYF.

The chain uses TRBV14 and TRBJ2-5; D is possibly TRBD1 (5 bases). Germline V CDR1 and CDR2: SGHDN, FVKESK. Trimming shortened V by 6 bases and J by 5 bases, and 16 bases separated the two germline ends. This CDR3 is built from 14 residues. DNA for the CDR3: TGTGCCAGCAGACCCTGGACATCCGAGGAGACCCAGTACTTC. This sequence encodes CASRPWTSEETQYF.

CDR3: CASSQDGGGGTDTQYF. The CDR3 DNA is TGCGCCAGCAGCCAAGACGGCGGGGGGGGCACAGATACGCAGTATTTT. The chain carries TRBV4-1 and TRBJ2-3; 9 bases agree with TRBD2. CDR3 length: 16 amino acids. Germline V gene data show CDR1 as MGHRA and CDR2 as YSYEKL. V was pared by 0 bases and J by 1 base, with 2 bases of the junction left unmatched.

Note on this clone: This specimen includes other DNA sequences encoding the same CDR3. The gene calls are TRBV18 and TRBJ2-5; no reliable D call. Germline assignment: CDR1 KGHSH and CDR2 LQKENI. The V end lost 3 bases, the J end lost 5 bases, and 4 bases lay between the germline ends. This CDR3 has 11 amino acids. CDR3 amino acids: CASSPEETQYF. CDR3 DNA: TGTGCCAGCTCACCGGAGGAGACCCAGTACTTC.

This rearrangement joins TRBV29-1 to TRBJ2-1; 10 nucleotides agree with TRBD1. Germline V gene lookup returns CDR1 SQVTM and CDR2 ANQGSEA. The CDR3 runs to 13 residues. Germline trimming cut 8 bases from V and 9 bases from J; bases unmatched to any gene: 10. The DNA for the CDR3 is TGCAGCACAGCCGGGACAGGGGTGAGTGAGCAGTTCTTC. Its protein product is CSTAGTGVSEQFF.

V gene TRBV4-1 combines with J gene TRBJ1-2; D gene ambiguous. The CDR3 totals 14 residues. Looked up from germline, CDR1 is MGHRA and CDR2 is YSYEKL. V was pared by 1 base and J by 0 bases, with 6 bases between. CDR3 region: CASSQASANYGYTF. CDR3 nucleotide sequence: TGCGCCAGCAGCCAAGCGAGCGCTAACTATGGCTACACCTTC.

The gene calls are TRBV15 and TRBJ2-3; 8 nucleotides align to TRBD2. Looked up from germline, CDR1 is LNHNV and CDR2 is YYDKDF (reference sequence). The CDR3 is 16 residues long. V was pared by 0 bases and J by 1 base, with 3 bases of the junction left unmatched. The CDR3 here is CATSRDRGGGTDTQYF. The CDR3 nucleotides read TGTGCCACCAGCAGAGATCGGGGGGGTGGCACAGATACGCAGTATTTT.

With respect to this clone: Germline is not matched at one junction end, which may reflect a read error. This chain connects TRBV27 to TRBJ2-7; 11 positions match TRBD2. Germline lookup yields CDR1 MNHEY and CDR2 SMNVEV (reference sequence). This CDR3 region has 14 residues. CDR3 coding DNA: TGTGCCAGCCGCCCGGGACTAGCGGAGCTACGAGAACACTTC. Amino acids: CASRPGLAELREHF.

CDR3 coding DNA: TGTGCCAGCAGCCCCTGGGCCTCCTCTGGGGCCAACGTCCTGACTTTC. Its protein product is CASSPWASSGANVLTF. The chain employs TRBV9 and TRBJ2-6; D not certain. Trimming cost V 4 bases and J 0 bases, with 11 bases left between them. The CDR3 sequence is 16 residues long. Germline CDR1 reads SGDLS; CDR2 reads YYNGEE.

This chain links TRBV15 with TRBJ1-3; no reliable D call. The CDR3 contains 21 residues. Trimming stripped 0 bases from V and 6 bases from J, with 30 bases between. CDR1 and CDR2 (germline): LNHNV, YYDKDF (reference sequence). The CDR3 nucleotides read TGTGCCACCAGCAGAGATGAGGGCCACAAGGGAAGGGCCTCCCCCCCAAACACCATATATTTT. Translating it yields CATSRDEGHKGRASPPNTIYF.

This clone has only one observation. The CDR3 loop is CASTRTSGDGELFF. DNA of the CDR3: TGTGCCAGTACCAGGACTAGCGGAGACGGGGAGCTGTTTTTT. This chain uses TRBV19 with TRBJ2-2, with 10 bases fitting TRBD2. The trim removed 7 bases at V and 7 bases at J, leaving 6 bases unmatched. CDR3 length: 14 residues. CDR1 and CDR2 from the germline V gene are LNHDA and SQIVND (reference sequence).

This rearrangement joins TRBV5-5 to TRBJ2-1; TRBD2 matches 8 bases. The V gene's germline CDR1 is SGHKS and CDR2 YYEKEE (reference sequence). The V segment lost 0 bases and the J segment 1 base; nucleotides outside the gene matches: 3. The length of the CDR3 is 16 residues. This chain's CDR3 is CASSLGAGVSYNEQFF. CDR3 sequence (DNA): TGTGCCAGCAGCTTGGGAGCGGGAGTTTCCTACAATGAGCAGTTCTTC.

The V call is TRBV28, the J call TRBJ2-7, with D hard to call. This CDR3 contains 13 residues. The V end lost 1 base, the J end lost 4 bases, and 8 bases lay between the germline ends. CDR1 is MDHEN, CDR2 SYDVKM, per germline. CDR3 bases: TGTGCCAGCAGTTTATTCAGAATTTACGAGCAGTACTTC. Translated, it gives CASSLFRIYEQYF. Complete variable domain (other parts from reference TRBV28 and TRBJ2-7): DVKVTQSSRYLVKRTGEKVFLECVQDMDHENMFWYRQDPGLGLRLIYFSYDVKMKEKGDIPEGYSVSREKKERFSLILESASTNQTSMYLCASSLFRIYEQYFGPGTRLTVT.

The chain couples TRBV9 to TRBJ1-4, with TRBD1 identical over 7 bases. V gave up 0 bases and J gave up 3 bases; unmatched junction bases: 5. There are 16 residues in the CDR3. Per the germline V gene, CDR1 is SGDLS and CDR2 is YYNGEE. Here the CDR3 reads CASSVGQGTANEKLFF. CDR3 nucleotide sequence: TGTGCCAGCAGCGTAGGTCAGGGGACAGCTAATGAAAAACTGTTTTTT.

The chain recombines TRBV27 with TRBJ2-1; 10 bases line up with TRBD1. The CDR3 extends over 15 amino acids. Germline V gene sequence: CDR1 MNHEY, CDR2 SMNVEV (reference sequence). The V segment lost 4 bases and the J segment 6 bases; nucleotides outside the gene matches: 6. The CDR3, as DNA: TGTGCCAGCAGTTGGTCCGGGACAGGGGCCAATGAGCAGTTCTTC. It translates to CASSWSGTGANEQFF.

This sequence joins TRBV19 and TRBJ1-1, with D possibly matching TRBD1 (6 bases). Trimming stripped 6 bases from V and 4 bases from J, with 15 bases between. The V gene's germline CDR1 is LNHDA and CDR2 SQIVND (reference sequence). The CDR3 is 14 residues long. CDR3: CASRTNTGFTEAFF. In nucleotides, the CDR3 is TGTGCCAGTAGAACCAATACAGGGTTCACTGAAGCTTTCTTT. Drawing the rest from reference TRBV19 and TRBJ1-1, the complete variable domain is DGGITQSPKYLFRKEGQNVTLSCEQNLNHDAMYWYRQDPGQGLRLIYYSQIVNDFQKGDIAEGYSVSREKKESFPLTVTSAQKNPTAFYLCASRTNTGFTEAFFGQGTRLTVV.